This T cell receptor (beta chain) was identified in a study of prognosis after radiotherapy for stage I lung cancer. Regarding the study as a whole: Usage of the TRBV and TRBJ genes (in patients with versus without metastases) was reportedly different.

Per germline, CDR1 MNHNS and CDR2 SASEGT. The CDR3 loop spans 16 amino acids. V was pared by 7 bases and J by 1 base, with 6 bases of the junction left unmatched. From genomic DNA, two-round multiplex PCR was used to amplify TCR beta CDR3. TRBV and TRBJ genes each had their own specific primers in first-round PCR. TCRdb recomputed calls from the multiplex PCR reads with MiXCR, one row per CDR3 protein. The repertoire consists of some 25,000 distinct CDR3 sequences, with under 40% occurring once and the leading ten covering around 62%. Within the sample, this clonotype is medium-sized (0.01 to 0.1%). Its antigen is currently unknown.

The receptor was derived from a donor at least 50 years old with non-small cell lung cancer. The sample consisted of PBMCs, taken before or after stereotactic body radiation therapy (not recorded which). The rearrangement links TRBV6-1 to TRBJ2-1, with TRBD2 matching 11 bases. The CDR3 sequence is CASKGTSGDSYNEQFF. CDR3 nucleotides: TGTGCCAGCAAGGGGACTAGCGGAGATTCCTACAATGAGCAGTTCTTC.